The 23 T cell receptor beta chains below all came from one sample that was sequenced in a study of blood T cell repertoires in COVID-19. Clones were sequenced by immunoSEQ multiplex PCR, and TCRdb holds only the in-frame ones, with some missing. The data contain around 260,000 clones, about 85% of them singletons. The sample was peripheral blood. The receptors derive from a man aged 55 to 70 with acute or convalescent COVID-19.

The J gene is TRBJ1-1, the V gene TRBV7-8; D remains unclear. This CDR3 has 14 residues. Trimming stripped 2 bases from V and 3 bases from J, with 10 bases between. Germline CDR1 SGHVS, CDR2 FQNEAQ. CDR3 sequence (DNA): TGTGCCAGCAGCTTACAGTTGCCCGACACTGAAGCTTTCTTT. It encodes CASSLQLPDTEAFF.

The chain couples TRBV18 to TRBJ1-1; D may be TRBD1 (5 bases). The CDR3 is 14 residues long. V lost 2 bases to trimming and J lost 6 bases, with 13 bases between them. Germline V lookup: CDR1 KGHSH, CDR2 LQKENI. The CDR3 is CASSPDRVVSEAFF. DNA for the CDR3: TGTGCCAGCTCACCAGACAGAGTCGTCTCTGAAGCTTTCTTT.

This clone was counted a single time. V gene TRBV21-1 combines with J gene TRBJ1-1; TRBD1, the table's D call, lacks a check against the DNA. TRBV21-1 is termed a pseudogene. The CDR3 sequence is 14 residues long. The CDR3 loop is CASSKPGGRTEAFF. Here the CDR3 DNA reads TGTGCCAGCAGCAAACCAGGGGGAAGGACTGAAGCTTTCTTT.

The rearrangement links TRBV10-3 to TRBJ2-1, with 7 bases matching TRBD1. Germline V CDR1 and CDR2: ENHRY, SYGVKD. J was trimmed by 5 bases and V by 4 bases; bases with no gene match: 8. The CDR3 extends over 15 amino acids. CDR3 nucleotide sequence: TGTGCCATCAGTGCCCCCGGGACAGCTAACAATGAGCAGTTCTTC. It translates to CAISAPGTANNEQFF.

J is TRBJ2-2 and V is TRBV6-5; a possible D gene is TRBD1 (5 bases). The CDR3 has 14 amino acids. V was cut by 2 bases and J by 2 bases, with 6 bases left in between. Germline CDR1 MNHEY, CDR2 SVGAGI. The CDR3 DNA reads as TGTGCCAGCAGTTACAGGGGCAACACCGGGGAGCTGTTTTTT. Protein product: CASSYRGNTGELFF.

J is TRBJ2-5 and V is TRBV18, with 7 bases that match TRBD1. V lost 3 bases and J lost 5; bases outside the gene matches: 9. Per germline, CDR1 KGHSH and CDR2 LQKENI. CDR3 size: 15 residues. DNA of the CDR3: TGTGCCAGCTCACCCCGAGACAGGGAGATGGAGACCCAGTACTTC. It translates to CASSPRDREMETQYF.

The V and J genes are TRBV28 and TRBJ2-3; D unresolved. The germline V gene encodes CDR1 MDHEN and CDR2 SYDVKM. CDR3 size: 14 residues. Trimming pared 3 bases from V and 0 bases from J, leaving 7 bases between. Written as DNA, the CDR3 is TGTGCCAGCAGTTTGCGGCAGAGCACAGATACGCAGTATTTT. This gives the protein CASSLRQSTDTQYF. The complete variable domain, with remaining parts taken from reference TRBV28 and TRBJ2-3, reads DVKVTQSSRYLVKRTGEKVFLECVQDMDHENMFWYRQDPGLGLRLIYFSYDVKMKEKGDIPEGYSVSREKKERFSLILESASTNQTSMYLCASSLRQSTDTQYFGPGTRLTVL.

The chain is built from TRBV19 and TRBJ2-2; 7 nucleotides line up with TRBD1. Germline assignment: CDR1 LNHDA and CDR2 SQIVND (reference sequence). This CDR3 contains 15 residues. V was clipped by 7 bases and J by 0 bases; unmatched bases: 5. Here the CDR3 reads CASIPGTANTGELFF. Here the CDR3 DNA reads TGTGCCAGTATCCCGGGGACAGCGAACACCGGGGAGCTGTTTTTT.

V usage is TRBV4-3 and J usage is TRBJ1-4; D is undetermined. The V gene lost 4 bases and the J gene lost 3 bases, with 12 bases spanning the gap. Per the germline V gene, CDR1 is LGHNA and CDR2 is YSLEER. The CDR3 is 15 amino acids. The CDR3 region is CASSRARGANEKLFF. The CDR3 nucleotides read TGCGCCAGCAGCCGCGCCCGGGGAGCTAATGAAAAACTGTTTTTT.

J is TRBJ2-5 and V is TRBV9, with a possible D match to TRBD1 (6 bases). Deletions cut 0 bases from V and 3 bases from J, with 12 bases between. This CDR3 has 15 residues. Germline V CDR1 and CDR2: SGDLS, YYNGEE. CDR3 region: CASSVAPGVEETQYF. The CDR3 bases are TGTGCCAGCAGCGTAGCCCCAGGGGTGGAAGAGACCCAGTACTTC.

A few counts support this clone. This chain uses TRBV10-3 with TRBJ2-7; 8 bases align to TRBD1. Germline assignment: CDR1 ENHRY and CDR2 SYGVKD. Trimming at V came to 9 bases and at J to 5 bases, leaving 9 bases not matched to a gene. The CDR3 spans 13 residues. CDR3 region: CAIRDRQVDEQYF. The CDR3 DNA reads TGTGCCATTCGGGACAGGCAGGTAGACGAGCAGTACTTC.

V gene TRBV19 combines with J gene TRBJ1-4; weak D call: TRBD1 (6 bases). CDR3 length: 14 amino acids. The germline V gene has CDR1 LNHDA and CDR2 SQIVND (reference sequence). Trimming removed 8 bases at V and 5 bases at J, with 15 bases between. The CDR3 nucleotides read TGTGCCAGTGCGGTACAGGGAACAAATGAAAAACTGTTTTTT. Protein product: CASAVQGTNEKLFF.

The CDR3 DNA sequence: TGTGCCAGCAGCCGACTAGCGGGAGTGGAGACCCAGTACTTC. This encodes CASSRLAGVETQYF. The J gene is TRBJ2-5, the V gene TRBV11-2, with TRBD2 matching 12 bases. Trimming at V came to 5 bases and at J to 5 bases, leaving 3 bases not matched to a gene. The V gene's germline CDR1 is SGHAT and CDR2 FQNNGV. The CDR3 is 14 amino acids.

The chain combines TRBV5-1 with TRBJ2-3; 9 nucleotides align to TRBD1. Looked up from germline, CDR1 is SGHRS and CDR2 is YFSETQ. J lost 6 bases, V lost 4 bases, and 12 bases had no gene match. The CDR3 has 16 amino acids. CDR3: CASSLLGTGTWDTQYF. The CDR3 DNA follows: TGCGCCAGCAGCCTCCTCGGGACAGGGACATGGGATACGCAGTATTTT.

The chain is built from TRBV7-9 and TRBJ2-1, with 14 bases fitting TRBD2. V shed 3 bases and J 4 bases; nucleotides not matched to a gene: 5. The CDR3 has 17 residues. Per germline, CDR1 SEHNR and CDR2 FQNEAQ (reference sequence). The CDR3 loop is CASSLTSGGAWYNEQFF. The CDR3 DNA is TGTGCCAGCAGCTTGACTAGCGGGGGGGCTTGGTACAATGAGCAGTTCTTC. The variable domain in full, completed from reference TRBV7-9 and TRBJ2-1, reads DTGVSQNPRHKITKRGQNVTFRCDPISEHNRLYWYRQTLGQGPEFLTYFQNEAQLEKSRLLSDRFSAERPKGSFSTLEIQRTEQGDSAMYLCASSLTSGGAWYNEQFFGPGTRLTVL.

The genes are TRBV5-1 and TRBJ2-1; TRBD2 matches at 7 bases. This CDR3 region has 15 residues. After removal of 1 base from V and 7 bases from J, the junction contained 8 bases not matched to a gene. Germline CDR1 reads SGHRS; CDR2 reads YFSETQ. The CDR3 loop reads CASSLIEGGPNEQFF. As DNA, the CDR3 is TGCGCCAGCAGCTTGATTGAGGGAGGGCCAAATGAGCAGTTCTTC.

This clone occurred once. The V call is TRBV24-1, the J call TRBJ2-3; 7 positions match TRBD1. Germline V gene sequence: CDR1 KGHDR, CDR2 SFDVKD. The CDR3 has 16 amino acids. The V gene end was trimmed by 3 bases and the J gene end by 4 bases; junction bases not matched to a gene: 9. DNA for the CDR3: TGTGCCACCAGTGATCCCGGGACAGAGGCCCCAGATACGCAGTATTTT. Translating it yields CATSDPGTEAPDTQYF.

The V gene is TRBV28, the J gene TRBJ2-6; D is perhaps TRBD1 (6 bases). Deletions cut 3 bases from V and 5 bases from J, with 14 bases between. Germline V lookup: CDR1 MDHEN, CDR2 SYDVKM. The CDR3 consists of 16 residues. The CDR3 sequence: CASSFNWGPRANVLTF. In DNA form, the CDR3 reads TGTGCCAGCAGTTTTAATTGGGGGCCAAGGGCCAACGTCCTGACTTTC. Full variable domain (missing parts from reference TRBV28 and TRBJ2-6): DVKVTQSSRYLVKRTGEKVFLECVQDMDHENMFWYRQDPGLGLRLIYFSYDVKMKEKGDIPEGYSVSREKKERFSLILESASTNQTSMYLCASSFNWGPRANVLTFGAGSRLTVL.

The CDR3 is CASSPYISSGNYGYTF. The CDR3 bases are TGTGCCAGCTCACCCTATATTAGCAGTGGTAACTATGGCTACACCTTC. The V call is TRBV18, the J call TRBJ1-2; D unresolved. The CDR3 has 16 amino acids. Germline CDR1 and CDR2: KGHSH and LQKENI. V lost 3 bases to trimming and J lost 1 base, with 15 bases between them.

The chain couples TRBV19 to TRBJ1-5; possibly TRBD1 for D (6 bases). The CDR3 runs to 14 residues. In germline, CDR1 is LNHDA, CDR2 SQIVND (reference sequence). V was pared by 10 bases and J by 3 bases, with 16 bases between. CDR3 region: CATRRGADNQPQHF. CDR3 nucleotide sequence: TGTGCCACCAGACGGGGGGCGGACAATCAGCCCCAGCATTTT.

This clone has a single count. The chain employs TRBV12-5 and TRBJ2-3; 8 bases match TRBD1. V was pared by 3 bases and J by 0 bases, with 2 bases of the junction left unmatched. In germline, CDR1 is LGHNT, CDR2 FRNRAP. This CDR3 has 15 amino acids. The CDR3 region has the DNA TGTGCTAGTGGTTTCCGGACAGGGAGCACAGATACGCAGTATTTT. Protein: CASGFRTGSTDTQYF. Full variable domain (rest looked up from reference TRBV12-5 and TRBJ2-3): DARVTQTPRHKVTEMGQEVTMRCQPILGHNTVFWYRQTMMQGLELLAYFRNRAPLDDSGMPKDRFSAEMPDATLATLKIQPSEPRDSAVYFCASGFRTGSTDTQYFGPGTRLTVL.

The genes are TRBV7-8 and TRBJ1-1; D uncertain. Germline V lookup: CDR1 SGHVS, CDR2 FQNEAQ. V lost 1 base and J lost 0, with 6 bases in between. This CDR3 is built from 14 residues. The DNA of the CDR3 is TGTGCCAGCAGCTTAGTGGAGATGAACACTGAAGCTTTCTTT. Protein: CASSLVEMNTEAFF.

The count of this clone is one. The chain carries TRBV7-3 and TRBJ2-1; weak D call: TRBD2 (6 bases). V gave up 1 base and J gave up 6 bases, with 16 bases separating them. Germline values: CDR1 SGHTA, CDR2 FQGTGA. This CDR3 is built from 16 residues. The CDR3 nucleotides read TGTGCCAGCAGCTTAAGAGGCGGGGCAGGAGGCAATGAGCAGTTCTTC. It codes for CASSLRGGAGGNEQFF.